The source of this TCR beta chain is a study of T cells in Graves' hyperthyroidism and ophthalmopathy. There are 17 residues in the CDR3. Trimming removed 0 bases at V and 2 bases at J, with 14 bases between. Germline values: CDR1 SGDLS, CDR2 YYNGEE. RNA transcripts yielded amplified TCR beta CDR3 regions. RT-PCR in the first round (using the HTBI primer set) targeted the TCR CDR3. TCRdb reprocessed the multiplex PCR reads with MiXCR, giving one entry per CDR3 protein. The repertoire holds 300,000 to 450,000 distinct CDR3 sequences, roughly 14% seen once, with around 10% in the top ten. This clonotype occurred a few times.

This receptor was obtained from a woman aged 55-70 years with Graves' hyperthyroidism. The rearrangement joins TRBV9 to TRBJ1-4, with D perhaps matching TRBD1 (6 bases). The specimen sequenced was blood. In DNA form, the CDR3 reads TGTGCCAGCAGCGTAGAGGGGGGCGTAAGCACTAATGAAAAACTGTTTTTT. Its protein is CASSVEGGVSTNEKLFF.